These T cell receptor beta chains were read from a single sample in a study of cytomegalovirus exposure and HLA in healthy donors. Clones were sequenced by immunoSEQ multiplex PCR, and TCRdb holds only the in-frame ones, with some missing. The sample contains about 160,000 clones, 70% to 80% of which appear only once. The sequencing input was PBMCs. Receptors were obtained from a man aged 35-49 years in good health and CMV-seronegative. The CDR3 runs from the conserved cysteine through the conserved F or W. A D gene is named only where the DNA matches it firmly. Clone size is shown for a subset of rows, as once, few, many or a class of expanded clone.

>.|TRBV29-1|.|TRBJ2-7
CSVDVASSSYEQYF
TGCAGCGTTGATGTGGCGTCTAGCTCCTACGAGCAGTACTTC
>TRBD2|TRBV5-8|.|TRBJ2-7
CASSFWGGEQYF
TGTGCCAGCAGCTTCTGGGGAGGGGAGCAGTACTTC
>.|TRBV11-2|once|TRBJ2-1
CASSLHNSVSYNEQFF
TGTGCCAGCAGCTTACATAACAGTGTTTCCTACAATGAGCAGTTCTTC
>.|TRBV10-3|.|TRBJ2-7
CAISSGANEQYF
TGTGCCATCAGTAGCGGCGCCAACGAGCAGTACTTC
>TRBD2|TRBV6-1|.|TRBJ2-7
CASSELAGRSYEQYF
TGTGCCAGCAGTGAATTAGCCGGGAGGTCTTACGAGCAGTACTTC
>TRBD2|TRBV10-1|.|TRBJ2-1
CASRGQREGSYSPYNEQFF
TGCGCCAGCAGGGGACAGCGGGAGGGGTCCTATAGCCCCTACAATGAGCAGTTCTTC
>.|TRBV7-6|.|TRBJ2-3
CASSLLASADTQYF
TGTGCCAGCAGCTTATTAGCTAGCGCAGATACGCAGTATTTT
>.|TRBV6-5|once|TRBJ1-4
CASSVTRAGNEKLFF
TGTGCCAGCAGCGTTACCAGGGCTGGGAATGAAAAACTGTTTTTT
>.|TRBV28|.|TRBJ1-2
CASRQGRGYTF
TGTGCCAGCAGGCAGGGGAGAGGCTACACCTTC
>.|TRBV5-4|few|TRBJ1-4
CASSLDRAQEKLFF
TGTGCCAGCAGCTTGGACAGGGCCCAAGAAAAACTGTTTTTT
>.|TRBV25-1|.|TRBJ2-7
CASSGTVDSYEQYF
TGTGCCAGCAGCGGGACTGTTGACTCCTACGAGCAGTACTTC
>.|TRBV4-2|.|TRBJ2-2
CASSQVPSTGELFF
TGTGCCAGCAGCCAAGTCCCGAGCACCGGGGAGCTGTTTTTT
>.|TRBV21-1|.|TRBJ1-1
CASSNPSGRGAEAFF
TGTGCCAGCAGCAATCCCTCAGGGAGGGGCGCTGAAGCTTTCTTT
>TRBD1|TRBV28|.|TRBJ1-2
CASKLDPRRQGASYGYTF
TGTGCCAGCAAGCTCGATCCCCGACGACAGGGGGCAAGCTATGGCTACACCTTC
>.|TRBV5-5|few|TRBJ2-2
CASSPGPGQAPRGGTGELFF
TGTGCCAGCAGCCCAGGCCCGGGGCAGGCGCCGAGGGGGGGTACCGGGGAGCTGTTTTTT
>.|TRBV7-9|.|TRBJ1-2
CSSSLEQGFYGYTF
TGTTCCAGCAGCTTAGAACAGGGATTCTATGGCTACACCTTC
>TRBD2|TRBV5-1|.|TRBJ2-7
CASRPGLAGYEQYF
TGCGCCAGCAGGCCCGGACTAGCGGGGTACGAGCAGTACTTC
>TRBD1|TRBV6-1|.|TRBJ1-2
CASSEARRTGHEGF
TGTGCCAGCAGTGAAGCGCGTCGGACAGGGCATGAGGGCTTC
>TRBD2|TRBV5-5|.|TRBJ2-7
CASSEGLAGVIYEQYF
TGTGCCAGCAGCGAGGGACTAGCGGGAGTCATTTACGAGCAGTACTTC
>TRBD1|TRBV7-9|.|TRBJ1-4
CASSLGGQGREKLFF
TGTGCCAGCAGCTTAGGGGGACAGGGGCGAGAAAAACTGTTTTTT
>.|TRBV4-1|.|TRBJ1-2
CASSQANGALRFYGYTF
TGCGCCAGCAGCCAAGCGAACGGTGCCCTTCGTTTCTATGGCTACACCTTC
>.|TRBV15|.|TRBJ2-7
CAILFPVVPSEQYF
TGTGCCATCCTTTTTCCGGTGGTCCCGAGCGAGCAGTACTTC